In its sample, the clone carrying this TCR beta chain was seen many times. As yet, its antigen is unknown. This sample was taken from a study of regulatory T cells in long-lasting Graves disease. Study-wide context: Persistence in Graves' disease required over 5 years of antithyroid drugs plus positive TSH receptor antibodies. Overall study results and limits: Segments TRBV28, TRBJ1-2 and TRBJ2-5 showed preferential usage in persistent disease.

The CDR3 has 18 amino acids. With 3 bases clipped from V and 5 bases from J, the junction kept 16 bases outside the gene matches. Germline CDR1 and CDR2: SGHTA and FQGNSA. With iRepertoire HTBI primers and Arm-PCR of CDR3 regions, TCR beta libraries were built. One entry per CDR3 protein results from TCRdb running MiXCR on the multiplex PCR reads. The sample lists a few hundred thousand distinct CDR3 sequences; 20% to 25% were seen once. Time point given: persistent/refractory GD, antithyroid drugs over 5 years with positive TRAb. RNA isolated from PBMCs was used to make the TCR library. Sequencing used peripheral blood mononuclear cells (PBMCs), obtained when the disease was refractory, from a patient treated with antithyroid drugs. The source of this sequence is a female donor with Graves disease. This rearrangement joins TRBV7-2 to TRBJ2-5; 9 bases agree with TRBD2. CDR3 amino acids: CASSFLRVVAGEAETQYF. The CDR3 DNA is TGTGCCAGCAGCTTCCTCCGGGTAGTAGCGGGAGAGGCTGAGACCCAGTACTTC.